This T cell receptor beta chain was recovered during a study of T cells in tuberculosis (dated by TCRdb to the late 2010s). The study in broad terms: The study combined CD1B tetramers and high-throughput TCR immunosequencing to characterize T cells specific for the mycobacterial lipid antigen glucose monomycolate (GMM). In a South African clinical cohort, IGRA-negative adolescents, IGRA-positive adolescents with latent tuberculosis and adults with active tuberculosis were compared, with roughly 9 people in each group. General findings and caveats noted by the study authors: Clinical samples were selected based on the availability of cryopreserved specimens, with adults included as active tuberculosis cases and adolescents included as controls. Smaller NN-distances were partly driven by shorter CDR3-alpha lengths in active tuberculosis patients, and statistical significance was not reached for the TCR-beta difference. Smaller mean NN-distances to GMM-specific TCRs were observed in active tuberculosis TCR-alpha repertoires than in IGRA-negative controls, suggesting clonal expansion of GMM-specific TCRs. With the diverse GMM-specific repertoire as input, a classifier achieved under 90% accuracy (AUROC 0.9 to 0.95), whereas GEM motif frequencies as input gave around 69% accuracy.

At study entry, adolescents were screened for latent tuberculosis infection by tuberculin skin test and QuantiFERON-TB GOLD In-Tube IGRA. Unsorted cryopreserved PBMC were immunosequenced, covering on average approximately 100,000 T cells per clinical donor. Eleven high schools in the Worcester region of the Western Cape, South Africa, served as enrollment sites for adolescents aged 12 to 18 years. Around 10 adolescents infected with M. tuberculosis and approximately ten uninfected adolescents were chosen and matched for age and sex. For the adolescents, PBMC were isolated by density centrifugation from freshly drawn heparinized blood and then cryopreserved. The immunoSEQ multiplex PCR assay was used to generate TCR libraries, with TCR-beta and/or TCR-alpha/delta assays applied to each sample. The amplified TCR libraries were sequenced on the Illumina high-throughput platform. The original pipeline was this. Clustering and dimensionality reduction relied on pairwise TCRdist distances among GMM-specific receptors from T cells that were either sorted ex vivo or expanded in vitro. Each clinical repertoire was scored by mean NN-distance, the average TCRdist to the nearest 10% of tetramer-positive reference sequences. To compute GEM TCR motif frequency, the fraction of unique TCRs matching known GEM sequences by V/J usage and CDR3 length was calculated. Linear discriminant analysis with leave-one-out cross-validation, implemented in scikit-learn, was used to classify active tuberculosis. TCRdb stores this immuneACCESS table with in-frame sequences only. Part of the clones is absent; in the studies checked, under half of the shortfall reflects unresolved V genes, and no reason is known for the rest. That table furnishes V, J and clone size, whereas the DNA furnished D and trimming. For this sample there are 25,000 to 40,000 clones; about 90% appear just once. The biggest ten clones account for about 7.8% of the sample.

V lost 0 bases and J lost 3 bases, and the count of bases not matched to a germline gene is 6. The germline V gene supplies CDR1 LGHNA and CDR2 YNFKEQ. The CDR3 contains 18 residues, cysteine and phenylalanine counted. Only CDR3 DNA remains: 54 bases, in frame from the first base. As to this clone: Its cognate antigen has yet to be identified. It has no much larger one-base neighbor in the sample; base qualities were not kept.

The chain is assembled from TRBV4-2 and TRBJ2-1; 12 of the junction bases match TRBD2. This clonotype was sampled from a donor aged 10 to 29 with latent tuberculosis or without tuberculosis infection. Some clones in this sample may be carry-over from other donors' samples. What was sequenced was PBMCs. Here is the DNA: TGTGCCAGCAGCCAAGACTCCCTACTAGCGGGAGGCTACAATGAGCAGTTCTTC. Translated, it gives CASSQDSLLAGGYNEQFF.